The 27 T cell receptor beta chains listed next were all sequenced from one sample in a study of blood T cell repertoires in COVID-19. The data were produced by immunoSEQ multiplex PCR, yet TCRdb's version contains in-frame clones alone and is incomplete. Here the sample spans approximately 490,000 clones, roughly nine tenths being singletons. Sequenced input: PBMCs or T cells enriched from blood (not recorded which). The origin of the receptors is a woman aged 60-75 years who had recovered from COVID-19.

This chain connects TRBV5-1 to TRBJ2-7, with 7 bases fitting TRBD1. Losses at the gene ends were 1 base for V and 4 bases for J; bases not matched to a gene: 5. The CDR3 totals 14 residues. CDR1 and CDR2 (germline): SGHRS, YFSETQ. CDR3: CASSLRTGPYEQYF. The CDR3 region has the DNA TGCGCCAGCAGCTTGAGGACAGGTCCTTACGAGCAGTACTTC.

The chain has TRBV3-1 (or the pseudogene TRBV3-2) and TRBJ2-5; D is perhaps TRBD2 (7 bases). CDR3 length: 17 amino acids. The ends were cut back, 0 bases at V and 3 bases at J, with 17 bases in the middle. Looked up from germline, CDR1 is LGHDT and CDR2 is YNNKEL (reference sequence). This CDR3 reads CASSQEGGGGGEETQYF. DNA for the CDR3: TGTGCCAGCAGCCAAGAAGGAGGAGGCGGGGGCGAAGAGACCCAGTACTTC.

The CDR3 nucleotides are TGCGCCAGCAGCTCGCTAACGACAGGGGGCGTAGGTGGCTACACCTTC. It specifies CASSSLTTGGVGGYTF. V and J are TRBV5-1 and TRBJ1-2, with 10 bases aligning to TRBD1. CDR3 length equals 16 residues. Germline trimming cut 3 bases from V and 7 bases from J; bases unmatched to any gene: 12. Per the germline V gene, CDR1 is SGHRS and CDR2 is YFSETQ.

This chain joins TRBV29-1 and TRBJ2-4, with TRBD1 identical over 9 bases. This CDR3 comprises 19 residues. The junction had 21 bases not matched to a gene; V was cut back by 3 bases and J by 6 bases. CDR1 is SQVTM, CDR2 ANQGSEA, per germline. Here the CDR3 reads CSVEGPGTGRATLRNIQYF. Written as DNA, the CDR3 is TGCAGCGTTGAGGGGCCCGGGACAGGGCGGGCCACTCTACGAAACATTCAGTACTTC.

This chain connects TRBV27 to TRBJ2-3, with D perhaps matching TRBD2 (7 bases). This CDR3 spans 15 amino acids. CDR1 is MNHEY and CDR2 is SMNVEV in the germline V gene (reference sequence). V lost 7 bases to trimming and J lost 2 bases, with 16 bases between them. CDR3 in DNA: TGTGCCAGCACCCCCCGGGGGGCCCTCACAGATACGCAGTATTTT. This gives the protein CASTPRGALTDTQYF.

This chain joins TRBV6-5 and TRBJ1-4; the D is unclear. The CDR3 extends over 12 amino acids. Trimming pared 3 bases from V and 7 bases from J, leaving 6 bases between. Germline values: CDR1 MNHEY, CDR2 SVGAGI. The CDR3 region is CASSYRSEKLFF. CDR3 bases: TGTGCCAGCAGTTATCGGTCTGAAAAACTGTTTTTT.

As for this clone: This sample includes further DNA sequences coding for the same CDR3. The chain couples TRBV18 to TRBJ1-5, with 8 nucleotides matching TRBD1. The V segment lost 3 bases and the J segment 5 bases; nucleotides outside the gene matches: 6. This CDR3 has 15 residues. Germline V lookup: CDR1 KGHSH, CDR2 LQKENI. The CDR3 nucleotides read TGTGCCAGCTCACCCGGAACAGGGGGAGATCAGCCCCAGCATTTT. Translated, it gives CASSPGTGGDQPQHF. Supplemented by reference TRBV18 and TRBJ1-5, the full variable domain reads NAGVMQNPRHLVRRRGQEARLRCSPMKGHSHVYWYRQLPEEGLKFMVYLQKENIIDESGMPKERFSAEFPKEGPSILRIQQVVRGDSAAYFCASSPGTGGDQPQHFGDGTRLSIL.

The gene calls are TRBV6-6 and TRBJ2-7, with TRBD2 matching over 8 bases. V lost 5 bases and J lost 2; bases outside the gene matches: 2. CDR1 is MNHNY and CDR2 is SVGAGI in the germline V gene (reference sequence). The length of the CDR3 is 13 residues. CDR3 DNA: TGTGCCAGCAGTCCAGCGGGAGCCTACGAGCAGTACGTC. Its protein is CASSPAGAYEQYV.

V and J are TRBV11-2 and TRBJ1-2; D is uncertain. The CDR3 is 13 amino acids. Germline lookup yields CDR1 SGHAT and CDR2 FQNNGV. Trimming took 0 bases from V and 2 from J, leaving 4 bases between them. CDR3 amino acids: CASSLDMNYGYTF. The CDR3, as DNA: TGTGCCAGCAGCTTAGACATGAACTATGGCTACACCTTC.

This chain's CDR3 is CASQGGRTPGGTQYF. For the CDR3, the DNA is TGTGCCAGCCAAGGGGGGAGGACGCCAGGGGGGACCCAGTACTTC. This chain connects TRBV2 to TRBJ2-5; a possible D gene is TRBD1 (7 bases). Trimming took 8 bases from V and 7 from J, leaving 23 bases between them. The CDR3 totals 15 residues. Germline V gives CDR1 SNHLY, CDR2 FYNNEI. Combining the CDR3 with reference TRBV2 and TRBJ2-5 gives the whole variable domain EPEVTQTPSHQVTQMGQEVILRCVPISNHLYFYWYRQILGQKVEFLVSFYNNEISEKSEIFDDQFSVERPDGSNFTLKIRSTKLEDSAMYFCASQGGRTPGGTQYFGPGTRLLVL.

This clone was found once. CDR3 nucleotide sequence: TGTGCCAGCAGCTCGGGACAGATCTATGGCTACACCTTC. Its translation is CASSSGQIYGYTF. V gene TRBV5-6 combines with J gene TRBJ1-2, with 7 positions matching TRBD1. J lost 4 bases, V lost 3 bases, and 3 bases had no gene match. The CDR3 covers 13 residues. CDR1 is SGHDT, CDR2 YYEEEE, per germline.

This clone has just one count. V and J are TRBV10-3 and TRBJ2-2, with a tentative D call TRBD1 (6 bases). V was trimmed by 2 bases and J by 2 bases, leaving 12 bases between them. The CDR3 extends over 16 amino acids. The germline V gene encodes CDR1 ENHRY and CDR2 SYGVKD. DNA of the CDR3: TGTGCCATCAGTGAGCCGATGACAGGCAACACCGGGGAGCTGTTTTTT. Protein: CAISEPMTGNTGELFF.

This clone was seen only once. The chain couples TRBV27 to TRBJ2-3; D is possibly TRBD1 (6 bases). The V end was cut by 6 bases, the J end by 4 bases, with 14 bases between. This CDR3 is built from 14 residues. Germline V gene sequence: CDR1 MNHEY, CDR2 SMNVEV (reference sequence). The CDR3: CASRTATGSDTQYF. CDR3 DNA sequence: TGTGCCAGCAGGACTGCAACAGGGTCAGATACGCAGTATTTT.

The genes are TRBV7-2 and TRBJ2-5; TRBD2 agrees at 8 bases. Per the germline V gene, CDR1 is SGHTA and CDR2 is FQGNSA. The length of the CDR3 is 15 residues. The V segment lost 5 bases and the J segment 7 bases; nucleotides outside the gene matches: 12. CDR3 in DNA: TGTGCCAGCAGCCCCCTAGCGGGTCCGGGTGGGACCCAGTACTTC. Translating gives CASSPLAGPGGTQYF.

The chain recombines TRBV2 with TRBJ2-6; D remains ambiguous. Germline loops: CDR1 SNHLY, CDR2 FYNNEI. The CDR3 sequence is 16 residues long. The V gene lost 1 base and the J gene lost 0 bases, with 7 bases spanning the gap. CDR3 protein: CASSEGVRSGANVLTF. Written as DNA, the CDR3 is TGTGCCAGCAGTGAAGGTGTGCGCTCTGGGGCCAACGTCCTGACTTTC.

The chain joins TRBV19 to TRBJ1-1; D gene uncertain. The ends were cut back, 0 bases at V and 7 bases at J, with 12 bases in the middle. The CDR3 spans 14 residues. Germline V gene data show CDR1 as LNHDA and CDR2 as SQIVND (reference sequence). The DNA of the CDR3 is TGTGCCAGTAGTATAGATCGATTTGGCGGTGAAGCTTTCTTT. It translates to CASSIDRFGGEAFF. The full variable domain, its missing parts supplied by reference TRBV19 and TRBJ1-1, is DGGITQSPKYLFRKEGQNVTLSCEQNLNHDAMYWYRQDPGQGLRLIYYSQIVNDFQKGDIAEGYSVSREKKESFPLTVTSAQKNPTAFYLCASSIDRFGGEAFFGQGTRLTVV.

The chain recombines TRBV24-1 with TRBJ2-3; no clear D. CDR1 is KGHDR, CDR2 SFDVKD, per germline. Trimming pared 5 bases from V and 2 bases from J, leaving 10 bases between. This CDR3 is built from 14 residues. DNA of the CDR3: TGTGCCACCAGTGTCTCCTTTCTCACAGATACGCAGTATTTT. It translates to CATSVSFLTDTQYF.

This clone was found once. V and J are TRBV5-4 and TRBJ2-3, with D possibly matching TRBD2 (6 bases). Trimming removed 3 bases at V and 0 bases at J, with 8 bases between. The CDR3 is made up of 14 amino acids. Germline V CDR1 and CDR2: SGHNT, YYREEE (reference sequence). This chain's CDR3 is CASSWGTSTDTQYF. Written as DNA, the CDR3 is TGTGCCAGCAGCTGGGGGACTAGCACAGATACGCAGTATTTT.

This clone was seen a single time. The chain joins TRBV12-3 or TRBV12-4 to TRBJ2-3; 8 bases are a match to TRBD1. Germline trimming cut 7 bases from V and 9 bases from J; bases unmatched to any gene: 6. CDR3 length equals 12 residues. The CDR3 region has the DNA TGTGCCAGCACCACAGGGGGACGCACGCAGTATTTT. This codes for CASTTGGRTQYF.

The CDR3 loop reads CASSNGGTNEQFF. The CDR3 nucleotides read TGTGCCAGCAGTAACGGGGGTACCAATGAGCAGTTCTTC. The chain employs TRBV6-6 and TRBJ2-1, with D perhaps TRBD2 (6 bases). Trimming removed 5 bases at V and 6 bases at J, with 11 bases between. CDR1 MNHNY and CDR2 SVGAGI come from the germline V gene (reference sequence). The CDR3 has 13 amino acids.

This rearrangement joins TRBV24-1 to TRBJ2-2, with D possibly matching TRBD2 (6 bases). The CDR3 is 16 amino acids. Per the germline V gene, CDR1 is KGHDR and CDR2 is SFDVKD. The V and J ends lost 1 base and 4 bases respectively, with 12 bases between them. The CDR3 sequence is CATSDFRAGLTGELFF. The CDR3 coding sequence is TGTGCCACCAGTGATTTCCGGGCGGGGCTCACCGGGGAGCTGTTTTTT.

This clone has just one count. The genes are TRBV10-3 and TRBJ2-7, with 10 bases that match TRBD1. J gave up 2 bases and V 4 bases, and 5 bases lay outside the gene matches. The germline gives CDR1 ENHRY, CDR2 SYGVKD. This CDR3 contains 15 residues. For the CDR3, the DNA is TGTGCCATCAGTGGGGGACAGGGGCGTACCTACGAGCAGTACGTC. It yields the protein CAISGGQGRTYEQYV.

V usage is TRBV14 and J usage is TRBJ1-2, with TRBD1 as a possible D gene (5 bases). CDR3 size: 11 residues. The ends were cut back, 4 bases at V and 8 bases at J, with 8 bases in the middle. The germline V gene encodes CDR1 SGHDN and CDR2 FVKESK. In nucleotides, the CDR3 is TGTGCCAGCAGCCCAGGGTACGGCTACACCTTC. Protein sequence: CASSPGYGYTF. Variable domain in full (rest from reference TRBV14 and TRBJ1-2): EAGVTQFPSHSVIEKGQTVTLRCDPISGHDNLYWYRRVMGKEIKFLLHFVKESKQDESGMPNNRFLAERTGGTYSTLKVQPAELEDSGVYFCASSPGYGYTFGSGTRLTVV.

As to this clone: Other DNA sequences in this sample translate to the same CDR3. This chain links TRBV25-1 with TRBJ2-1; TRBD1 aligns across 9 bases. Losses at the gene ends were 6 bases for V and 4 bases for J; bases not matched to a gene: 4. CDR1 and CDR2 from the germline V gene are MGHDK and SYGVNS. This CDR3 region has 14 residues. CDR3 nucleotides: TGTGCCAGCAGCCGGGACAGGGCATACAATGAGCAGTTCTTC. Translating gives CASSRDRAYNEQFF.

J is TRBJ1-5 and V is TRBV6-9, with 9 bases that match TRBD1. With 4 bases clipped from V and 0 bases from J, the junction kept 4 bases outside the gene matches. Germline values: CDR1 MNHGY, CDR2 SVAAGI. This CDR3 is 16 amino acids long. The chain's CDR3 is CASSFNRGPSNQPQHF. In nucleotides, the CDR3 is TGTGCCAGCAGTTTTAACAGGGGGCCTAGCAATCAGCCCCAGCATTTT.

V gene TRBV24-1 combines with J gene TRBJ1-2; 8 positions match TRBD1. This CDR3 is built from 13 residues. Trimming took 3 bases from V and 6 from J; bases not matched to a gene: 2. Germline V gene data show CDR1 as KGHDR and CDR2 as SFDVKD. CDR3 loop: CATSDRDRNGYTF. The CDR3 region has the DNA TGTGCCACCAGTGATCGGGACAGGAATGGCTACACCTTC.

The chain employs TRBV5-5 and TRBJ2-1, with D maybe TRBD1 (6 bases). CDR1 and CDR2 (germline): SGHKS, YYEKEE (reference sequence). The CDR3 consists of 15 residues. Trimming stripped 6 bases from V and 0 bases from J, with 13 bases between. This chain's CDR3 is CASTPGQSSYNEQFF. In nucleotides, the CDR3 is TGTGCCAGCACCCCGGGACAAAGCTCCTACAATGAGCAGTTCTTC. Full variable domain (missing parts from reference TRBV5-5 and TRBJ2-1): DAGVTQSPTHLIKTRGQQVTLRCSPISGHKSVSWYQQVLGQGPQFIFQYYEKEERGRGNFPDRFSARQFPNYSSELNVNALLLGDSALYLCASTPGQSSYNEQFFGPGTRLTVL.